This entry is about one T cell receptor (beta chain). This record belongs to a study of Tregs in tolerant kidney transplant recipients. Sequenced by immunoSEQ multiplex PCR; TCRdb stores in-frame clones only, minus some. The table lists roughly 20,000 clones, 81% of them singletons, with about 25% in the top ten. The CDR3 extends over 13 amino acids. In germline, CDR1 is SGHRS, CDR2 YFSETQ. Trimming stripped 3 bases from V and 4 bases from J, with 10 bases between. Related graft donors supplied nonmyeloablative bone marrow transplants, and mixed chimerism was transient. Unstimulated regulatory T cells (CD4+CD25+CD127-), CD4+CD25- non-regulatory cells, CD4 and CD8 cells were FACS-sorted from thawed PBMCs.

The V and J genes are TRBV5-1 and TRBJ1-1; D is undetermined. The origin of this receptor is a human patient who received a combined kidney and bone marrow transplant. A share of the T cells may be of graft donor origin. Sequenced material: CD8+ T cells from blood (PBMCs), taken 6 months after the transplant. The CDR3 here is CASSYSKGTEAFF. The CDR3 DNA follows: TGCGCCAGCAGCTACAGCAAAGGCACTGAAGCTTTCTTT.